These 9 T cell receptor beta chains share one sample of origin, sequenced in a study of T cell clones after liver transplantation. The table came from immunoSEQ multiplex PCR; TCRdb's copy has only in-frame clones and leaves some out. Of more than 95,000 clones listed, around 83% are singletons. The input for sequencing was CD4+ T cells from blood, taken before liver transplant. The source of these receptors is a human donor who received a liver transplant.

This CDR3 reads CASREWTSGRDEQFF. In DNA, the CDR3 is TGTGCCAGCCGGGAGTGGACTAGCGGGAGGGATGAGCAGTTCTTC. V is TRBV7-3 and J is TRBJ2-1; TRBD2 matches 15 bases. The CDR3 totals 15 residues. Trimming cost V 8 bases and J 8 bases; bases outside gene matches: 7. Germline lookup yields CDR1 SGHTA and CDR2 FQGTGA.

This clone has only one observation. The CDR3 nucleotides read TGTGCCAGCAGTCCGGGACAGAAAAACATTCAGTACTTC. Its protein product is CASSPGQKNIQYF. The V gene is TRBV27, the J gene TRBJ2-4, with 7 bases lining up with TRBD1. Per the germline V gene, CDR1 is MNHEY and CDR2 is SMNVEV (reference sequence). Trimming took 5 bases from V and 4 from J; bases not matched to a gene: 2. CDR3 length: 13 residues.

The V call is TRBV14, the J call TRBJ2-5, with no clear D. Germline assignment: CDR1 SGHDN and CDR2 FVKESK. The CDR3 has 15 residues. V dropped 1 base and J dropped 4 bases, with 13 bases sitting between them. CDR3 nucleotides: TGTGCCAGCAGCCAAGTCTCCAGGTTCGGAGAGACCCAGTACTTC. It encodes CASSQVSRFGETQYF.

The chain's CDR3 is CASSLSGRGSNEQYF. CDR3 bases: TGTGCCAGCAGTTTGAGCGGGAGAGGTTCCAACGAGCAGTACTTC. The rearrangement uses TRBV27 and TRBJ2-7, with TRBD2 identical over 8 bases. The CDR3 is 15 amino acids. Germline lookup yields CDR1 MNHEY and CDR2 SMNVEV (reference sequence). The V segment lost 3 bases and the J segment 5 bases; nucleotides outside the gene matches: 9.

The V call is TRBV5-6, the J call TRBJ2-3, with 10 bases matching TRBD1. V lost 4 bases to trimming and J lost 4 bases; unmatched junction nucleotides: 9. Per germline, CDR1 SGHDT and CDR2 YYEEEE. The CDR3 covers 16 residues. Here the CDR3 reads CASSQSPGQGSDTQYF. In nucleotides, the CDR3 is TGTGCCAGCAGCCAATCGCCGGGACAGGGGTCAGATACGCAGTATTTT.

CDR3 bases: TGTGCCAGTAGTCCGGGGGTCGGCCAGCCCCAGCATTTT. It is translated as CASSPGVGQPQHF. This rearrangement joins TRBV19 to TRBJ1-5; TRBD1 might be the D (5 bases). The CDR3 is made up of 13 amino acids. Germline V CDR1 and CDR2: LNHDA, SQIVND (reference sequence). Trimming shortened V by 5 bases and J by 7 bases, and 12 bases separated the two germline ends.

V is TRBV28 and J is TRBJ2-7, with 9 bases identical to TRBD2. The CDR3 has 14 amino acids. Germline assignment: CDR1 MDHEN and CDR2 SYDVKM. Germline trimming cut 3 bases from V and 2 bases from J; bases unmatched to any gene: 2. Written as DNA, the CDR3 is TGTGCCAGCAGTTTCGCTAGCGGGGCCTACGAGCAGTACTTC. Protein: CASSFASGAYEQYF.

This chain links TRBV5-1 with TRBJ2-5; 8 bases are shared with TRBD1. The CDR3 has 17 residues. V lost 0 bases to trimming and J lost 1 base; unmatched junction nucleotides: 8. The germline V gene has CDR1 SGHRS and CDR2 YFSETQ. The DNA for the CDR3 is TGCGCCAGCAGCTTGGGGGACAGGTTAAGATTCCAAGAGACCCAGTACTTC. Translated, it gives CASSLGDRLRFQETQYF. The full variable domain, in which reference TRBV5-1 and TRBJ2-5 provide the parts outside the CDR3, is KAGVTQTPRYLIKTRGQQVTLSCSPISGHRSVSWYQQTPGQGLQFLFEYFSETQRNKGNFPGRFSGRQFSNSRSEMNVSTLELGDSALYLCASSLGDRLRFQETQYFGPGTRLLVL.

V gene TRBV5-4 combines with J gene TRBJ1-1; possible D gene TRBD1, 5 bases. Germline loops: CDR1 SGHNT, CDR2 YYREEE (reference sequence). The germline V and J ends were trimmed by 3 bases and 0 bases, with 12 bases remaining between them. The CDR3 consists of 15 residues. The CDR3 bases are TGTGCCAGCAGCTCCCCCGGGACTGTGAACACTGAAGCTTTCTTT. The encoded protein is CASSSPGTVNTEAFF.